This entry describes one T cell receptor (beta chain). Its cognate antigen is unknown. The sample is drawn from a study of cytotoxic CD8 clonotypes in ibrutinib-treated CLL. Background on the study: The patients, roughly ten relapsed/refractory and approximately 16 treatment-naive, included about 18 who were IGHV unmutated.

General study results and limits: With treatment, public clonotypes, which were uncommon, either contracted or remained stable. Against age-matched healthy donors, baseline clonality ran higher and tracked circulating CD8+ T-cell counts.

The table came from immunoSEQ multiplex PCR; TCRdb's copy has only in-frame clones and leaves some out. Here the sample spans approximately 74,000 clones, over 75% being singletons. The germline gives CDR1 MNHEY, CDR2 SMNVEV (reference sequence). The trim removed 2 bases at V and 0 bases at J, leaving 7 bases unmatched. This CDR3 is 16 amino acids long. PBMCs that had been cryopreserved were the source of about 2 micrograms of genomic DNA for TCR beta libraries. The sequence came from a human donor with chronic lymphocytic leukemia. The sequenced sample was PBMCs, obtained at disease progression, from a patient treated with ibrutinib. The chain links TRBV27 to TRBJ2-7; 7 nucleotides agree with TRBD1. CDR3 nucleotides: TGTGCCAGCAGTTTAGGGCCGACAGGGAGCTCCTACGAGCAGTACTTC. Its protein is CASSLGPTGSSYEQYF.